Listed here are 16 T cell receptor beta chains from one sample, sequenced in a study of blood T cell repertoires in COVID-19. TCRdb's table, derived via immunoSEQ multiplex PCR, lists solely in-frame clones and lacks some. This table has fewer than 200,000 clones, around 81% appearing once. The sample was peripheral blood. The receptors were sampled from a woman over 75 with COVID-19, enrolled during active disease.

The sample holds a few counts of this clone. This chain uses TRBV6-1 with TRBJ2-3; TRBD2 matches 10 bases. The CDR3 spans 19 residues. The V gene end was trimmed by 1 base and the J gene end by 0 bases; junction bases not matched to a gene: 10. Per germline, CDR1 MNHNS and CDR2 SASEGT. The CDR3 DNA is TGTGCCAGCAGTGAAGACCACTTGACTAGCGGGCCTAGCACAGATACGCAGTATTTT. Its translation is CASSEDHLTSGPSTDTQYF.

Remarks on this clone: A junction boundary mismatches the germline segment, possibly from a read error. The genes are TRBV13 and TRBJ2-2, with D perhaps matching TRBD1 (6 bases). Germline V gene sequence: CDR1 PRHDT, CDR2 FYEKMQ (reference sequence). This CDR3 has 14 amino acids. The CDR3 DNA sequence: TGTGCCAGCAGCGAGCAGGGGTGCCACCGGGGAGCTGTTTTT. Amino acids: CASSEQGCHRGAVF.

The V gene is TRBV9, the J gene TRBJ1-3, with TRBD1 as a possible D gene (6 bases). The CDR3 length is 16 residues. The V gene lost 3 bases and the J gene lost 0 bases, with 13 bases spanning the gap. Per the germline V gene, CDR1 is SGDLS and CDR2 is YYNGEE. The CDR3 region has the DNA TGTGCCAGCAGCGATGCAGGGGCCGGCTCTGGAAACACCATATATTTT. Translated: CASSDAGAGSGNTIYF.

The rearrangement links TRBV6-2 or TRBV6-3 to TRBJ2-2; 11 bases agree with TRBD2. The V segment lost 0 bases and the J segment 0 bases; nucleotides outside the gene matches: 6. The CDR3 runs to 19 residues. In germline, CDR1 is MNHEY, CDR2 SVGEGT. CDR3 sequence (DNA): TGTGCCAGCAGTTACTCCACTAGCGGGGGCTTTTCGAACACCGGGGAGCTGTTTTTT. This gives the protein CASSYSTSGGFSNTGELFF.

Only a few counts were recorded for this clone. V and J are TRBV19 and TRBJ1-4, with D uncertain. V dropped 4 bases and J dropped 6 bases, with 12 bases sitting between them. This CDR3 contains 14 residues. CDR1 is LNHDA and CDR2 is SQIVND in the germline V gene (reference sequence). Written as DNA, the CDR3 is TGTGCCAGTAGTAGTCAGATTGGTGATGAAAAACTGTTTTTT. Its translation: CASSSQIGDEKLFF. The variable domain in full, with the rest retrieved from reference TRBV19 and TRBJ1-4, is DGGITQSPKYLFRKEGQNVTLSCEQNLNHDAMYWYRQDPGQGLRLIYYSQIVNDFQKGDIAEGYSVSREKKESFPLTVTSAQKNPTAFYLCASSSQIGDEKLFFGSGTQLSVL.

A remark on this clone: The junction departs from germline at one end; a sequencing error may be responsible. The gene calls are TRBV10-3 and TRBJ1-1; no clear D. The CDR3 has 13 residues. Germline V gene sequence: CDR1 ENHRY, CDR2 SYGVKD. CDR3 bases: TGTGCGATCAGTGGCGGGGTGAACACTGAAGCTTTCTTT. Protein sequence: CAISGGVNTEAFF.

The table lists this clone with a count of one. The J gene is TRBJ2-5, the V gene TRBV5-1; no clear D gene. The CDR3 consists of 13 residues. V was clipped by 4 bases and J by 2 bases, with 9 bases between them. The germline V gene has CDR1 SGHRS and CDR2 YFSETQ. CDR3 sequence (DNA): TGCGCCAGCAGCCCACGAACTCAAGAGACCCAGTACTTC. Amino acids: CASSPRTQETQYF.

The chain has TRBV11-3 and TRBJ2-3; tentatively, D is TRBD2 (5 bases). V shed 3 bases and J shed 2 bases, with 24 bases lying between them. The CDR3 spans 19 residues. From germline, CDR1 is SGHNT and CDR2 YENEEA. The chain's CDR3 is CASSLGFWAADGVTDTQYF. The CDR3 DNA follows: TGTGCCAGCAGCTTGGGATTTTGGGCGGCAGACGGGGTCACAGATACGCAGTATTTT.

V usage is TRBV7-3 and J usage is TRBJ2-3; 9 bases line up with TRBD1. Looked up from germline, CDR1 is SGHTA and CDR2 is FQGTGA. The V segment lost 4 bases and the J segment 2 bases; nucleotides outside the gene matches: 1. The CDR3 is 14 residues long. The CDR3 coding sequence is TGTGCCAGCAGCTCACAGGGGGCCACAGATACGCAGTATTTT. The encoded protein is CASSSQGATDTQYF.

This chain joins TRBV6-5 and TRBJ2-7, with D possibly TRBD2 on 5 matching bases. This CDR3 region has 14 residues. V lost 0 bases, J lost 2 bases, and 8 bases lay in between. Germline V gene lookup returns CDR1 MNHEY and CDR2 SVGAGI. CDR3 DNA: TGTGCCAGCAGTTACTCGATCGGGGCCTACGAGCAGTACTTC. It encodes CASSYSIGAYEQYF.

The J gene is TRBJ2-2, the V gene TRBV7-9; no reliable D call. The germline V and J ends were trimmed by 2 bases and 7 bases, with 5 bases remaining between them. Germline V gene lookup returns CDR1 SEHNR and CDR2 FQNEAQ (reference sequence). The CDR3 is 12 residues long. The CDR3 here is CASSLLNGELFF. The CDR3, as DNA: TGTGCCAGCAGCTTATTAAACGGGGAGCTGTTTTTT.

The rearrangement uses TRBV4-3 and TRBJ1-2, with 10 bases aligning to TRBD1. This CDR3 region has 17 residues. J lost 3 bases, V lost 0 bases, and 7 bases had no gene match. CDR1 is LGHNA and CDR2 is YSLEER in the germline V gene. The CDR3 is CASSQERDRGHYYGYTF. CDR3 sequence (DNA): TGCGCCAGCAGCCAAGAACGGGACAGGGGCCATTACTATGGCTACACCTTC.

The chain links TRBV4-3 to TRBJ1-2; D gene ambiguous. This CDR3 spans 15 amino acids. The V gene lost 1 base and the J gene lost 3 bases, with 12 bases spanning the gap. Germline V lookup: CDR1 LGHNA, CDR2 YSLEER. This CDR3 is CASSQVVGSDYGYTF. The CDR3 coding sequence is TGCGCCAGCAGCCAAGTTGTGGGGAGCGACTATGGCTACACCTTC.

The chain joins TRBV27 to TRBJ1-2, with a tentative D call TRBD1 (6 bases). Germline loops: CDR1 MNHEY, CDR2 SMNVEV (reference sequence). Trimming shortened V by 5 bases and J by 8 bases, and 18 bases separated the two germline ends. The CDR3 consists of 14 residues. The chain's CDR3 is CASSPMGAVWGYTF. CDR3 in DNA: TGTGCCAGCAGTCCTATGGGGGCTGTCTGGGGCTACACCTTC.

The chain is built from TRBV24-1 and TRBJ2-1; a weak D match, TRBD2 (5 bases). This CDR3 has 15 residues. CDR1 KGHDR and CDR2 SFDVKD come from the germline V gene. The V gene lost 4 bases and the J gene lost 7 bases, with 16 bases spanning the gap. CDR3 DNA sequence: TGTGCCACCAGTGACGTCGGGGTAGTTATTAATGAGCAGTTCTTC. Its protein is CATSDVGVVINEQFF.

This chain uses TRBV10-3 with TRBJ2-7; 8 positions match TRBD2. V shed 2 bases and J 2 bases; nucleotides not matched to a gene: 5. Germline-derived CDR1 and CDR2 are ENHRY and SYGVKD. The length of the CDR3 is 15 residues. CDR3 nucleotide sequence: TGTGCCATCAGTGAGCCCGGGACTAGTCCCTACGAGCAGTACTTC. Residues: CAISEPGTSPYEQYF.